This record looks at one TCR beta chain sequence and its context. Trimming took 6 bases from V and 1 from J, leaving 18 bases between them. In germline, CDR1 is SEHNR, CDR2 FQNEAQ (reference sequence). The CDR3 spans 16 residues. This sample stems from a study of T cell responses to AZD1222 COVID-19 vaccine. Data came from immunoSEQ multiplex PCR; TCRdb stores just in-frame clones and leaves some out. Of nearly 35,000 clones in the sample, around 78% were seen once. This sample comprised peripheral blood, obtained 28 days after the second AZD1222 dose. This chain connects TRBV7-9 to TRBJ1-2; D gene ambiguous. The source is an adult who received the AZD1222 COVID-19 vaccine. The CDR3 nucleotides read TGTGCCAGCAGTTTAACTAGCTCTGCCAGTAACTATGGCTACACCTTC. Encoded protein: CASSLTSSASNYGYTF.